A selection of T cell receptor beta chains follows, all from one sample in a study of shared clonotypes between healthy human individuals. TCRdb's copy holds only in-frame clones and misses some; the assay was immunoSEQ multiplex PCR. The table has about 2.1 million clones, 90% to 95% seen once. Material for sequencing was naive CD8+ T cells from PBMCs. The receptors shown here come from a man aged 18-30 years in good health. Some clones in this sample may be carry-over from other donors' samples. Each CDR3 is given with its conserved first and last residue. D genes are given only for firm matches. The size entry is marked missing in some rows and otherwise reads once, few, many or a size class.

d_call: .
j_call: TRBJ1-2
clone_size: .
v_call: TRBV7-8
cdr3_nt: TGTGCCAGCAGCGTATACCAGGGCCTGGACTATGGCTACACCTTC
cdr3_aa: CASSVYQGLDYGYTF

d_call: .
j_call: TRBJ2-7
clone_size: .
v_call: TRBV7-9
cdr3_nt: TGTGCCAGCAGCTTACCTACGGGAGTACCCTACGAGCAGTACTTC
cdr3_aa: CASSLPTGVPYEQYF

d_call: TRBD2
j_call: TRBJ2-7
clone_size: .
v_call: TRBV28
cdr3_nt: TGTGCCAGCAGTGGGACTAGCGGCTACGAGCAGTACTTC
cdr3_aa: CASSGTSGYEQYF

d_call: .
j_call: TRBJ1-4
clone_size: .
v_call: TRBV28
cdr3_nt: TGTGCCAGCAGTGCACCCTACGGGGGGAAACTGTTTTTT
cdr3_aa: CASSAPYGGKLFF

d_call: TRBD2
j_call: TRBJ2-7
clone_size: .
v_call: TRBV29-1
cdr3_nt: TGCAGCGTTGAAGACTACGCTAGCGGGAGGTCTTACGAGCAGTACTTC
cdr3_aa: CSVEDYASGRSYEQYF

d_call: .
j_call: TRBJ2-7
clone_size: .
v_call: TRBV6-1
cdr3_nt: TGTGCCAGCAGCGACGGACCTCCCTACGAGCAGTACTTC
cdr3_aa: CASSDGPPYEQYF

d_call: .
j_call: TRBJ2-3
clone_size: .
v_call: TRBV10-3
cdr3_nt: TGTGCCATCAGTGATGCCGTTAAGGGGTGGGGGACAGATACGCAGTATTTT
cdr3_aa: CAISDAVKGWGTDTQYF

d_call: TRBD1
j_call: TRBJ1-4
clone_size: .
v_call: TRBV5-5
cdr3_nt: TGTGCCAGCAGCTGGAGGGACAGGGCAACTTTTAATGAAAAACTGTTTTTT
cdr3_aa: CASSWRDRATFNEKLFF

d_call: .
j_call: TRBJ1-2
clone_size: .
v_call: TRBV14
cdr3_nt: TGTGCCAGCGCGCACGGGAATCTCGGGGGCTATGGCTACACCTTC
cdr3_aa: CASAHGNLGGYGYTF

d_call: .
j_call: TRBJ2-7
clone_size: .
v_call: TRBV2
cdr3_nt: TGTGCCAGCAGTGGGACCGATTCCTACGAGCAGTACTTC
cdr3_aa: CASSGTDSYEQYF

d_call: TRBD1
j_call: TRBJ1-2
clone_size: .
v_call: TRBV5-1
cdr3_nt: TGCGCCAGCAGCTTGACCGGACAGGGTGTGTGGTATGGCTACACCTTC
cdr3_aa: CASSLTGQGVWYGYTF

d_call: TRBD1
j_call: TRBJ2-5
clone_size: .
v_call: TRBV6-5
cdr3_nt: TGTGCCAGCAGCGAATACAGGGGGCAGCGTGAGACCCAGTACTTC
cdr3_aa: CASSEYRGQRETQYF

d_call: .
j_call: TRBJ2-5
clone_size: .
v_call: TRBV2
cdr3_nt: TGTGCCAGCAGCGGGGGTCGGGTGACCCAAGAGACCCAGTACTTC
cdr3_aa: CASSGGRVTQETQYF

d_call: .
j_call: TRBJ1-1
clone_size: .
v_call: TRBV7-2
cdr3_nt: TGTGCCAGCAGCGAACCTGCGCGGCCTATAAGGAACACTGAAGCTTTCTTT
cdr3_aa: CASSEPARPIRNTEAFF

d_call: .
j_call: TRBJ2-5
clone_size: .
v_call: TRBV21-1
cdr3_nt: TGTGCCAGCAGCAATCCCCCTTTCGGGGGAATCCGAGAGACCCAGTACTTC
cdr3_aa: CASSNPPFGGIRETQYF

d_call: .
j_call: TRBJ2-1
clone_size: .
v_call: TRBV7-9
cdr3_nt: TGTGCCAGCAGCTCTACTACAGGGAGGCGAGATGAGCAGTTCTTC
cdr3_aa: CASSSTTGRRDEQFF

d_call: .
j_call: TRBJ2-1
clone_size: .
v_call: TRBV4-3
cdr3_nt: TGCGCCAGCAGATCCTCTACGGGAGTAGCAAATGAGCAGTTCTTC
cdr3_aa: CASRSSTGVANEQFF

d_call: .
j_call: TRBJ1-3
clone_size: once
v_call: TRBV4-1
cdr3_nt: TGCGCCAGCAGCCCAAAGGGCTCGGGAAACACCATATATTTT
cdr3_aa: CASSPKGSGNTIYF

d_call: .
j_call: TRBJ1-5
clone_size: .
v_call: TRBV15
cdr3_nt: TGTGCCACCAGCAACGAGGTTGCCCTCAATCAGCCCCAGCATTTT
cdr3_aa: CATSNEVALNQPQHF

d_call: .
j_call: TRBJ2-3
clone_size: .
v_call: TRBV6-4
cdr3_nt: TGTGCCAGCAGTGACACCGGGACCCTCACAGATACGCAGTATTTT
cdr3_aa: CASSDTGTLTDTQYF

d_call: TRBD2
j_call: TRBJ2-2
clone_size: .
v_call: TRBV11-2
cdr3_nt: TGTGCCAGCAGCCCCAGGACTAGCGGGATCGCGAACACCGGGGAGCTGTTTTTT
cdr3_aa: CASSPRTSGIANTGELFF

d_call: TRBD1
j_call: TRBJ2-7
clone_size: .
v_call: TRBV4-2
cdr3_nt: TGTGCCAGCAGCCCTAACAGGGGTCCCTACGAGCAGTACTTC
cdr3_aa: CASSPNRGPYEQYF